This TCR beta chain was recorded in a study of blood T cell repertoires in COVID-19. About the study: Samples representing acute and convalescent COVID-19 were sourced from the United States, Italy and Spain. PBMCs, B-cell-depleted T cells, or T cells were the source of the cDNA or gDNA that made up the material.

V trimming: 5 bases; J trimming: 6 bases; junction bases outside the gene matches: 10. The CDR3 loop spans 17 amino acids. CDR1 MNHNY and CDR2 SVGAGI come from the germline V gene (reference sequence). The table came from immunoSEQ multiplex PCR; TCRdb's copy has only in-frame clones and leaves some out. The data hold about 190,000 clones, with 70% to 85% observed a single time. The genes are TRBV6-6 and TRBJ2-1; 13 bases map to TRBD2. The sample consisted of peripheral blood. This TCR was sampled from a woman between 50 and 59 years old with acute or convalescent COVID-19. CDR3 bases: TGTGCCAGCAGTCCCTCACTAGCGGGAGGGCCTGGCAATGAGCAGTTCTTC. Translated, it gives CASSPSLAGGPGNEQFF.